This T cell receptor (beta chain) was identified in a study of vaccination effects on CD4 cells after COVID-19. In the study overall: Expansion with viral peptide pools was applied to antigen-specific CD4+ T cells by the ViraFEST assay prior to sequencing.

On this clone itself: What it binds is not known.

Germline assignment: CDR1 SGHRS and CDR2 YFSETQ. V lost 1 base to trimming and J lost 5 bases; unmatched junction nucleotides: 4. This CDR3 is 14 amino acids long. Data came from immunoSEQ multiplex PCR; TCRdb stores just in-frame clones and leaves some out. Among approximately 37,000 clones listed, 82% were seen once. Once cultured for nine to ten days, the cells underwent separation to obtain CD4+ T cells. Testing of the vaccine recipients showed negative nucleocapsid antibodies and no prior SARS-CoV-2 infection. This specimen consisted of CD4+ T cells from PBMCs cultured without peptide, obtained before COVID-19 vaccination. The rearrangement links TRBV5-1 to TRBJ2-3, with 7 bases that match TRBD2. This TCR was recovered from a human donor who received a COVID-19 vaccine. The chain's CDR3 is CASSLSGVEDTQYF. CDR3 in DNA: TGCGCCAGCAGCTTGAGCGGGGTGGAAGATACGCAGTATTTT. Filled out from reference TRBV5-1 and TRBJ2-3, the complete variable domain reads KAGVTQTPRYLIKTRGQQVTLSCSPISGHRSVSWYQQTPGQGLQFLFEYFSETQRNKGNFPGRFSGRQFSNSRSEMNVSTLELGDSALYLCASSLSGVEDTQYFGPGTRLTVL.